The rows below give T cell receptor beta chains drawn from one sample of a study of CD4+ T cells in melanoma. Some clones are missing from TCRdb's copy, which holds only in-frame ones; the method was immunoSEQ multiplex PCR. The top ten hold approximately 5% of the sample, which has tens of thousands of clones, 55% to 75% seen once. Sequencing was performed on tumor tissue. The receptors stem from a human donor with melanoma. The CDR3 runs from the conserved cysteine through the conserved F or W. D genes are given only for firm matches. Some rows mark clone size as missing; the rest say once, few, many or name a class of expanded clone.

size: NA; D: TRBD1; V: TRBV12-5; J: TRBJ1-2; CDR3: CASGPTGAHGYTF; DNA: TGTGCTAGTGGCCCCACAGGGGCCCATGGCTACACCTTC
size: NA; D: NA; V: TRBV11-1; J: TRBJ2-2; CDR3: CASSLTGPLTGELFF; DNA: TGTGCCAGCAGCTTGACCGGGCCCCTCACCGGGGAGCTGTTTTTT
size: NA; D: NA; V: TRBV27; J: TRBJ2-7; CDR3: CASSLNPSGSYEQYF; DNA: TGTGCCAGCAGTTTGAACCCCTCCGGCTCCTACGAGCAGTACTTC
size: NA; D: NA; V: TRBV27; J: TRBJ1-6; CDR3: CASSSRDGSYNSPLHF; DNA: TGTGCCAGCAGTTCTCGGGATGGCTCCTATAATTCACCCCTCCACTTT
size: few; D: NA; V: TRBV6-1; J: TRBJ1-2; CDR3: CASSEWDNYGYTF; DNA: TGTGCCAGCAGTGAATGGGACAACTATGGCTACACCTTC
size: NA; D: TRBD2; V: TRBV11-2; J: TRBJ2-5; CDR3: CASSLGGGARQETQYF; DNA: TGTGCCAGCAGCTTAGGGGGGGGAGCCCGTCAAGAGACCCAGTACTTC
size: NA; D: NA; V: TRBV2; J: TRBJ2-5; CDR3: CASSVGEAETQYF; DNA: TGTGCCAGCAGTGTTGGGGAGGCCGAGACCCAGTACTTC
size: NA; D: TRBD1; V: TRBV7-2; J: TRBJ1-5; CDR3: CASSLGKGAGQPQHF; DNA: TGTGCCAGCAGCTTAGGAAAGGGGGCAGGGCAGCCCCAGCATTTT
size: NA; D: NA; V: TRBV6-1; J: TRBJ1-1; CDR3: CASSPGNTEAFF; DNA: TGTGCCAGCTCACCAGGGAACACTGAAGCTTTCTTT
size: once; D: NA; V: TRBV7-2; J: TRBJ1-1; CDR3: CASSLGVRGARAFF; DNA: TGTGCCAGCAGCTTAGGAGTAAGGGGGGCGCGAGCTTTCTTT
size: NA; D: NA; V: TRBV19; J: TRBJ1-4; CDR3: CASSPSATNEKLFF; DNA: TGTGCCAGTAGTCCCTCCGCAACTAATGAAAAACTGTTTTTT
size: NA; D: NA; V: TRBV28; J: TRBJ1-4; CDR3: CASSLFAGFGRGAGNEKLFF; DNA: TGTGCCAGCAGTTTATTCGCTGGGTTTGGTCGAGGGGCCGGGAATGAAAAACTGTTTTTT
size: NA; D: NA; V: TRBV7-8; J: TRBJ2-7; CDR3: CASSLRDNSYEQYF; DNA: TGTGCCAGCAGCCTCCGGGACAATTCCTACGAGCAGTACTTC
size: NA; D: TRBD2; V: TRBV11-3; J: TRBJ2-5; CDR3: CASSFSGGPQETQYF; DNA: TGTGCCAGCAGCTTTAGCGGGGGGCCTCAAGAGACCCAGTACTTC
size: NA; D: NA; V: TRBV5-4; J: TRBJ2-1; CDR3: CASSPNLYNEQFF; DNA: TGTGCCAGCAGCCCCAACCTCTACAATGAGCAGTTCTTC
size: NA; D: NA; V: TRBV5-1; J: TRBJ2-6; CDR3: CASSPQGSGANVLTF; DNA: TGCGCCAGCAGCCCCCAGGGCTCTGGGGCCAACGTCCTGACTTTC
size: NA; D: NA; V: TRBV2; J: TRBJ2-5; CDR3: CASKNQETQYF; DNA: TGTGCCAGCAAAAACCAAGAGACCCAGTACTTC
size: NA; D: NA; V: TRBV18; J: TRBJ1-1; CDR3: CASSPDTPEAFF; DNA: TGTGCCAGCTCACCCGATACACCGGAAGCTTTCTTT
size: NA; D: NA; V: TRBV4-1; J: TRBJ1-2; CDR3: CASSPYGDFNYGYTF; DNA: TGCGCCAGCAGCCCCTACGGCGATTTTAACTATGGCTACACCTTC
size: NA; D: TRBD1; V: TRBV6-1; J: TRBJ1-2; CDR3: CASRVGQGDYGYTF; DNA: TGTGCCAGCAGGGTGGGACAGGGGGACTATGGCTACACCTTC
size: many; D: NA; V: TRBV7-6; J: TRBJ1-2; CDR3: CASSPEGVSLIYGYTF; DNA: TGTGCCAGCAGCCCGGAGGGTGTCAGCCTGATCTATGGCTACACCTTC
size: NA; D: NA; V: TRBV29-1; J: TRBJ2-7; CDR3: CSVESRQDYEQYF; DNA: TGCAGCGTTGAAAGTCGGCAGGACTACGAGCAGTACTTC
size: NA; D: TRBD2; V: TRBV5-1; J: TRBJ2-7; CDR3: CASSLAAGGPEQYF; DNA: TGCGCCAGCAGCTTGGCAGCGGGGGGCCCCGAGCAGTACTTC
size: few; D: TRBD1; V: TRBV30; J: TRBJ1-1; CDR3: CAWSFRGTEAFF; DNA: TGTGCCTGGAGCTTCAGGGGGACTGAAGCTTTCTTT
size: NA; D: NA; V: TRBV28; J: TRBJ2-3; CDR3: CASSLEARTDTQYF; DNA: TGTGCCAGCAGTTTGGAGGCACGCACAGATACGCAGTATTTT
size: NA; D: NA; V: TRBV27; J: TRBJ1-2; CDR3: CASSSPYYGYTF; DNA: TGTGCCAGCAGTTCCCCGTACTATGGCTACACCTTC
size: NA; D: NA; V: TRBV7-9; J: TRBJ2-3; CDR3: CASSSNLDLGKYF; DNA: TGTGCCAGCAGCTCCAACCTTGATTTGGGGAAGTATTTT
size: NA; D: NA; V: TRBV20-1; J: TRBJ2-7; CDR3: CSSLEGYEQYF; DNA: TGCAGCTCGCTGGAGGGCTACGAGCAGTACTTC